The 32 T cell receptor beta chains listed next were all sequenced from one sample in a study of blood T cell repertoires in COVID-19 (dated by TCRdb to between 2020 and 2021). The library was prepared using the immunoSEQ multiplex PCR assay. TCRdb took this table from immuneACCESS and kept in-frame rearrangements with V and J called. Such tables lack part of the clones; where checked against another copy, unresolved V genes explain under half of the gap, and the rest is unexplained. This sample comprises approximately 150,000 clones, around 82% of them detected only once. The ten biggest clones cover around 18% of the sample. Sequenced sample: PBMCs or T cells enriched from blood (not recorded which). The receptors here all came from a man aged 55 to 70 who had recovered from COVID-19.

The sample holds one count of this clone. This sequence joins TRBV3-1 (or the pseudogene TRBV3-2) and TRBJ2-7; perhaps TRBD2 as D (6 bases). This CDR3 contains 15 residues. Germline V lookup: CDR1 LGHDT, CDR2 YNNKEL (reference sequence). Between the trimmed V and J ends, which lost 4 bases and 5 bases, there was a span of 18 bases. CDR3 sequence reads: CASSPRDVREDEQYF. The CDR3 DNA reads TGTGCCAGCAGCCCTCGGGACGTCAGGGAGGACGAGCAGTACTTC.

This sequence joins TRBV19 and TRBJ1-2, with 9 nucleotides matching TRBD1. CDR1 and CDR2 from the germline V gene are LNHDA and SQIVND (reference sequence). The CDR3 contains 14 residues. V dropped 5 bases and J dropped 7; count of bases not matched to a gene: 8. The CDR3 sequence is CASSSGQGLAGYTF. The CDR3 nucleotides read TGTGCCAGTAGTTCGGGACAGGGTTTGGCTGGCTACACCTTC.

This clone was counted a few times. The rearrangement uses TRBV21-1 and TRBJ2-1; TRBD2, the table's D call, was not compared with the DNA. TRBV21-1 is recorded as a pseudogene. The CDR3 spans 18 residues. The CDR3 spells CASSKGVDGRAYSNEQFF. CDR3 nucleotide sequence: TGTGCCAGCAGCAAAGGGGTTGACGGGAGGGCATATAGTAATGAGCAGTTCTTC.

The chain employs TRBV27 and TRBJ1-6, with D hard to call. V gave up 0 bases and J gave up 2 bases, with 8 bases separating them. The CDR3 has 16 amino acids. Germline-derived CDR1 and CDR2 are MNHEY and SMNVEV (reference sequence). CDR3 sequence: CASSLSLRAYNSPLHF. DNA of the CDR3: TGTGCCAGCAGTTTATCGCTGAGAGCCTATAATTCACCCCTCCACTTT.

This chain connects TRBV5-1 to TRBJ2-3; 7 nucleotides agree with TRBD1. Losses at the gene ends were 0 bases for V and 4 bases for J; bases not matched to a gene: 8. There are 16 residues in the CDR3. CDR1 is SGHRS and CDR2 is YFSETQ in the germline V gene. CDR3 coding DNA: TGCGCCAGCAGCTTGGTAGGCAGGGGGACCGCAGATACGCAGTATTTT. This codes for CASSLVGRGTADTQYF.

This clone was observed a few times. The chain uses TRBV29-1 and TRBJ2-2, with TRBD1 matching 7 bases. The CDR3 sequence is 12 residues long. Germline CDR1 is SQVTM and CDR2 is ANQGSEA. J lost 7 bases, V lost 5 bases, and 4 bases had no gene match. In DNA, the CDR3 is TGCAGCGTTCGGACAGGCGTCGGGGAGCTGTTTTTT. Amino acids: CSVRTGVGELFF.

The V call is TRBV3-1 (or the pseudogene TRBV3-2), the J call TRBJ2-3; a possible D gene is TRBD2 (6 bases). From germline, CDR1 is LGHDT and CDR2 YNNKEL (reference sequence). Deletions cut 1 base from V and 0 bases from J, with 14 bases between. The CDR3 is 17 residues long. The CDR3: CASSQGIRRESTDTQYF. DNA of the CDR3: TGTGCCAGCAGCCAAGGTATTAGACGGGAGAGCACAGATACGCAGTATTTT.

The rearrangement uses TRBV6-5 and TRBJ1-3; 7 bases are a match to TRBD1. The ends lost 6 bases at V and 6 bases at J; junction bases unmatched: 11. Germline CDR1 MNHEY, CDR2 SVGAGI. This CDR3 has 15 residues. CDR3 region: CASRDPGDRANTIYF. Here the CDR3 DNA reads TGTGCCAGCAGAGATCCGGGCGACAGGGCAAACACCATATATTTT.

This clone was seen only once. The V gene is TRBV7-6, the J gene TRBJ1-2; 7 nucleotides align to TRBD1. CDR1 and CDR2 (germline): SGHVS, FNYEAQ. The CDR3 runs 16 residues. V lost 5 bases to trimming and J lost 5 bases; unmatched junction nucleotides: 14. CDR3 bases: TGTGCCAGCAGCCCGGAGGGGGCCAACCAAGCTTATGGCTACACCTTC. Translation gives CASSPEGANQAYGYTF.

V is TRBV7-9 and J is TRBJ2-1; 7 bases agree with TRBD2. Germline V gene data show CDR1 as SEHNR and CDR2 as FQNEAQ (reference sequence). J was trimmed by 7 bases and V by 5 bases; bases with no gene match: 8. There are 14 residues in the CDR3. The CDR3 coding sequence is TGTGCCAGCAGCCCTCAGCGGGATGGGAATGAGCAGTTCTTC. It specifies CASSPQRDGNEQFF.

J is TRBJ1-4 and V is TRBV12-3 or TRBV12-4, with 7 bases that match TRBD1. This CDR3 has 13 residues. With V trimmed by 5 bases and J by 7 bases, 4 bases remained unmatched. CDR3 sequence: CASSQYRGEKLFF. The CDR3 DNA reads TGTGCCAGCAGTCAATACAGGGGTGAAAAACTGTTTTTT.

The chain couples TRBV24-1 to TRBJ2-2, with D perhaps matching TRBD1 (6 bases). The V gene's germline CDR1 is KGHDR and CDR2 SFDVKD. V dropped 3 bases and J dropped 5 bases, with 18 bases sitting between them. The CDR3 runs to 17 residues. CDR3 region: CATSDVRGMGRTGELFF. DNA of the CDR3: TGTGCCACCAGTGATGTGAGGGGGATGGGCAGAACCGGGGAGCTGTTTTTT.

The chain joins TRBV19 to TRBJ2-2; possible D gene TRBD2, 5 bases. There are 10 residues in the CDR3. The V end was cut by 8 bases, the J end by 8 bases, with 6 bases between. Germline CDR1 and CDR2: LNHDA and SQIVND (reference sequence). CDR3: CASGEGELFF. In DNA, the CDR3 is TGTGCCAGTGGGGAGGGGGAGCTGTTTTTT.

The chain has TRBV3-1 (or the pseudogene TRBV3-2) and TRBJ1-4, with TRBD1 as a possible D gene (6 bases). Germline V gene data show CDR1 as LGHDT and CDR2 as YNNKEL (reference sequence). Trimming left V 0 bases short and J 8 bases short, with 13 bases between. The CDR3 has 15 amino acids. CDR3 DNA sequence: TGTGCCAGCAGCCAAGAAGGGGGGGCTGGGGAAAAACTGTTTTTT. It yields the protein CASSQEGGAGEKLFF.

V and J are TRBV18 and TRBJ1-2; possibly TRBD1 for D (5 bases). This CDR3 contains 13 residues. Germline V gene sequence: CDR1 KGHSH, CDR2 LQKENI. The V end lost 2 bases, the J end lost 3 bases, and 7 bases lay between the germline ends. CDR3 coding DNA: TGTGCCAGCTCACCAGTACAGGACTATGGCTACACCTTC. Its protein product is CASSPVQDYGYTF. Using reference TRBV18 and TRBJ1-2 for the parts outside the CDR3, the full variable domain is NAGVMQNPRHLVRRRGQEARLRCSPMKGHSHVYWYRQLPEEGLKFMVYLQKENIIDESGMPKERFSAEFPKEGPSILRIQQVVRGDSAAYFCASSPVQDYGYTFGSGTRLTVV.

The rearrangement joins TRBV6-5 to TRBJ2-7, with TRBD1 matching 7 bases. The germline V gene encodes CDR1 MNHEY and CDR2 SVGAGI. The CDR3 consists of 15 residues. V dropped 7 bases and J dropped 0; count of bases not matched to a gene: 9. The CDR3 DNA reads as TGTGCCAGCAAAACCGGACAGGATAGCTCCTACGAGCAGTACTTC. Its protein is CASKTGQDSSYEQYF.

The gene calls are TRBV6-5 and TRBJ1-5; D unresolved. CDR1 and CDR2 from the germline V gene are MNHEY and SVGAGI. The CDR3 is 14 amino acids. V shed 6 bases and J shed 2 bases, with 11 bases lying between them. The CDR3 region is CASSQGRGNQPQHF. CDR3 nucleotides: TGTGCCAGCAGCCAAGGGCGGGGCAATCAGCCCCAGCATTTT.

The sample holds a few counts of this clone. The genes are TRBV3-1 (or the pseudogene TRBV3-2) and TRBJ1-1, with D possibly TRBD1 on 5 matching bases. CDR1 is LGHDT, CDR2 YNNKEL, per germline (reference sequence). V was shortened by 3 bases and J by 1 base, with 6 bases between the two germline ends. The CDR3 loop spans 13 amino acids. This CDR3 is CASSQTANTEAFF. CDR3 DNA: TGTGCCAGCAGCCAGACAGCGAACACTGAAGCTTTCTTT.

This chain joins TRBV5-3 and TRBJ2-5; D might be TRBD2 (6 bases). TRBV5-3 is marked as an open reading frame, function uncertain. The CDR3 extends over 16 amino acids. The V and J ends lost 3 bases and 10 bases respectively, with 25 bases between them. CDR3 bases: TGTGCCAGAAGCTCTCGGCGGGGACGGTTTGTTAGTAGCCAGTACTTC. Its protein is CARSSRRGRFVSSQYF.

CDR3 sequence: CASSPRGGSGIANTGELFF. The CDR3, as DNA: TGTGCCAGCAGCCCCCGGGGGGGTAGCGGGATCGCGAACACCGGGGAGCTGTTTTTT. The chain joins TRBV7-3 to TRBJ2-2; 8 bases are shared with TRBD2. Per germline, CDR1 SGHTA and CDR2 FQGTGA. The V gene end was trimmed by 5 bases and the J gene end by 0 bases; junction bases not matched to a gene: 14. This CDR3 has 19 amino acids.

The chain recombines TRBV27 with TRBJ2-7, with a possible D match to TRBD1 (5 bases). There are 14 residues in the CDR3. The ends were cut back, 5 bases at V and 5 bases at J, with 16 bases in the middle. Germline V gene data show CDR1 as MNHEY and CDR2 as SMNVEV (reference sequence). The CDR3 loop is CASSPTGIPHEQYF. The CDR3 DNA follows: TGTGCCAGCAGTCCTACAGGAATTCCTCACGAGCAGTACTTC.

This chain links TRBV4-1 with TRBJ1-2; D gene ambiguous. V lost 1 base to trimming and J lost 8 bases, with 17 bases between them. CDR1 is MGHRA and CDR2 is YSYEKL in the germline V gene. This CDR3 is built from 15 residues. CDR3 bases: TGCGCCAGCAGCCAAGTGTTAATACAGTTCTACGGCTACACCTTC. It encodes CASSQVLIQFYGYTF.

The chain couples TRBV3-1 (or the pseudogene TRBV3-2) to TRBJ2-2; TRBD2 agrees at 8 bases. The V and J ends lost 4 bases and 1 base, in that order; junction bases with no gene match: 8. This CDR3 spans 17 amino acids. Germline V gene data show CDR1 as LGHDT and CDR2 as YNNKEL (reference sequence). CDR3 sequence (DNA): TGTGCCAGCAGCCGCCCCCTGGCGGGGGGGAACACCGGGGAGCTGTTTTTT. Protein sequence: CASSRPLAGGNTGELFF.

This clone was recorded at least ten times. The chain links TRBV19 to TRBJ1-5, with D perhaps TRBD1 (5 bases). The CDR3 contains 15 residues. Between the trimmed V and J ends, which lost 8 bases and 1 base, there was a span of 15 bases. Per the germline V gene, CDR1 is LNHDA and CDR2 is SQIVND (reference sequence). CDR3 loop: CASRITRGSNQPQHF. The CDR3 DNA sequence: TGTGCCAGTCGGATTACTCGGGGGAGCAATCAGCCCCAGCATTTT.

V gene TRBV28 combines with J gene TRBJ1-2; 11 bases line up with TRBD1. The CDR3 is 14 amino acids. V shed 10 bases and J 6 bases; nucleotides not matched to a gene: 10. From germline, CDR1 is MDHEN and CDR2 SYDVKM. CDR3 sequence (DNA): TGTGCCACCCACGAGGACAGGGGGCCGCATGGCTACACCTTC. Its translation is CATHEDRGPHGYTF.

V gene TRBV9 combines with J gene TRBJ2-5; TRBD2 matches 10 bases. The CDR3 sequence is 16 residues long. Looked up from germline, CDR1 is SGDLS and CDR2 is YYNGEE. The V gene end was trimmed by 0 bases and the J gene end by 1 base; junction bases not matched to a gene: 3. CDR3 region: CASSVASGGLQETQYF. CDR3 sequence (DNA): TGTGCCAGCAGCGTAGCTAGCGGGGGCCTCCAAGAGACCCAGTACTTC.

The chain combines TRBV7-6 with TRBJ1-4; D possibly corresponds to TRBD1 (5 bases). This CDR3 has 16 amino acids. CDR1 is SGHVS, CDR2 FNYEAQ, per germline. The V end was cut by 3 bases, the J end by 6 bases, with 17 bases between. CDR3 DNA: TGTGCCAGCAGCTTGACGTCCAGGGTTTCTGATGAAAAACTGTTTTTT. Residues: CASSLTSRVSDEKLFF.

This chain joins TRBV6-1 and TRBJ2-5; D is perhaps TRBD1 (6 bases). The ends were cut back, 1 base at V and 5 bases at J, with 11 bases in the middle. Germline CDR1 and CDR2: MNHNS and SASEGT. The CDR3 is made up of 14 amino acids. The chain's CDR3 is CASSEDRAGETQYF. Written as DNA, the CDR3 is TGTGCCAGCAGTGAAGACAGGGCAGGTGAGACCCAGTACTTC.

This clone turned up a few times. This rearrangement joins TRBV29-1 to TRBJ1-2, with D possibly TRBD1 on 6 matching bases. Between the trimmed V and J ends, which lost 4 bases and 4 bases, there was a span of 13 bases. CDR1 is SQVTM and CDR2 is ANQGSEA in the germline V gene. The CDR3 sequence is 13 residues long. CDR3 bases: TGCAGCGTTGCAACAACCAGGGGCTATGGCTACACCTTC. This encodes CSVATTRGYGYTF.

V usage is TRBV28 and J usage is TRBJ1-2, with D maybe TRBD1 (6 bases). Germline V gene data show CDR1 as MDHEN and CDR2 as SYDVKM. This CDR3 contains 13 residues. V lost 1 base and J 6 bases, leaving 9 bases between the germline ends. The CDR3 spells CASSLLGAHGYTF. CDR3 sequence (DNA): TGTGCCAGCAGTTTATTGGGGGCTCATGGCTACACCTTC.

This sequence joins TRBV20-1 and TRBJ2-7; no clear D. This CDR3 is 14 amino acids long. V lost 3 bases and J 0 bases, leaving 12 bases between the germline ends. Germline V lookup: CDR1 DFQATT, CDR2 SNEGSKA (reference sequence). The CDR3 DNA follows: TGCAGTGCTAGTGAAGTCGGTATCTCCTACGAGCAGTACTTC. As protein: CSASEVGISYEQYF.

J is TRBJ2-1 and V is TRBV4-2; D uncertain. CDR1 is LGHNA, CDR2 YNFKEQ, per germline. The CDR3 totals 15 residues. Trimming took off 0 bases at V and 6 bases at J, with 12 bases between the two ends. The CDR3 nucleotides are TGTGCCAGCAGCCAAGAAGAGAACCTGCGCAATGAGCAGTTCTTC. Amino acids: CASSQEENLRNEQFF.